This passage covers 21 T cell receptor beta chains from one sample sequenced in a study of CD8 T cells in Susac syndrome. After extraction with the RNeasy kit, roughly 0.5 to 1 ug of the RNA was reverse transcribed using random hexamers. TCRdb reprocessed the immunoSEQ multiplex PCR reads via MiXCR and lists one record per CDR3 protein. The table lists about 210,000 distinct CDR3 sequences, over 85% of them singletons, with about 0.1% in the top ten. The sequencing sample was made of CD4+ T cells from PBMCs. The receptors derive from a human donor in good health.

The J gene is TRBJ1-2, the V gene TRBV6-5, with D possibly matching TRBD1 (6 bases). The CDR3 has 14 residues. Trimming cost V 6 bases and J 4 bases, with 15 bases left between them. The V gene's germline CDR1 is MNHEY and CDR2 SVGAGI. CDR3 protein: CASRETGRVYGYTF. Here the CDR3 DNA reads TGTGCCAGCAGAGAAACAGGGAGGGTCTATGGCTACACCTTC.

The chain uses TRBV30 and TRBJ1-1; D is uncertain. In germline, CDR1 is GTSNPN, CDR2 SVGIG (reference sequence). This CDR3 region has 12 residues. V was pared by 0 bases and J by 5 bases, with 7 bases between. CDR3 in amino acids: CAWSVRGTEAFF. The CDR3, as DNA: TGTGCCTGGAGTGTACGAGGGACTGAAGCTTTCTTT.

This chain joins TRBV20-1 and TRBJ2-1; the D gene is possibly TRBD1 (6 bases). V shed 2 bases and J shed 13 bases, with 9 bases lying between them. The CDR3 has 10 residues. CDR1 is DFQATT, CDR2 SNEGSKA, per germline (reference sequence). The DNA of the CDR3 is TGCAGTGCTAGAATAGGGACACAGTTCTTC. Residues: CSARIGTQFF.

V gene TRBV29-1 combines with J gene TRBJ2-3, with D hard to call. The CDR3 sequence is 12 residues long. V was pared by 1 base and J by 2 bases, with 4 bases between. The germline V gene encodes CDR1 SQVTM and CDR2 ANQGSEA. CDR3 residues: CSVEAPTDTQYF. DNA of the CDR3: TGCAGCGTTGAAGCGCCCACAGATACGCAGTATTTT.

V and J are TRBV5-1 and TRBJ2-3, with TRBD1 identical over 9 bases. V lost 4 bases and J lost 6; bases outside the gene matches: 12. The CDR3 contains 16 residues. Germline V lookup: CDR1 SGHRS, CDR2 YFSETQ. As DNA, the CDR3 is TGCGCCAGCAGCGGCATACAGGGGGCATCTTCGGATACGCAGTATTTT. Translation gives CASSGIQGASSDTQYF.

This sequence joins TRBV20-1 and TRBJ2-2; 8 bases align to TRBD1. The germline gives CDR1 DFQATT, CDR2 SNEGSKA (reference sequence). The length of the CDR3 is 14 residues. The junction had 6 bases not matched to a gene; V was cut back by 6 bases and J by 3 bases. Written as DNA, the CDR3 is TGCAGTGCGGAGGGACAGGACTACACCGGGGAGCTGTTTTTT. It encodes CSAEGQDYTGELFF.

The chain links TRBV3-1 to TRBJ2-2, with D tentatively TRBD2 (6 bases). The CDR3 has 15 residues. The ends were cut back, 0 bases at V and 5 bases at J, with 10 bases in the middle. CDR1 is LGHDT and CDR2 is YNNKEL in the germline V gene (reference sequence). The CDR3 region has the DNA TGTGCCAGCAGCCAAGATGCAGGGAGGACCGGGGAGCTGTTTTTT. It translates to CASSQDAGRTGELFF. Drawing the rest from reference TRBV3-1 and TRBJ2-2, the complete variable domain is DTAVSQTPKYLVTQMGNDKSIKCEQNLGHDTMYWYKQDSKKFLKIMFSYNNKELIINETVPNRFSPKSPDKAHLNLHINSLELGDSAVYFCASSQDAGRTGELFFGEGSRLTVL.

This chain links TRBV7-2 with TRBJ2-3; D not certain. V was shortened by 5 bases and J by 0 bases, with 12 bases between the two germline ends. This CDR3 spans 15 amino acids. Germline CDR1 reads SGHTA; CDR2 reads FQGNSA. The DNA of the CDR3 is TGTGCCAGCAGCCCGCCGTTGGGGAGCACAGATACGCAGTATTTT. It specifies CASSPPLGSTDTQYF.

This chain joins TRBV12-3 or TRBV12-4 and TRBJ2-4; 7 nucleotides agree with TRBD1. The V segment lost 3 bases and the J segment 8 bases; nucleotides outside the gene matches: 1. The CDR3 runs 12 residues. The CDR3 region has the DNA TGTGCCAGCAGTTTTGGACAGGACATTCAGTACTTC. This codes for CASSFGQDIQYF.

V gene TRBV18 combines with J gene TRBJ2-3; 10 bases fit TRBD2. V shed 3 bases, J shed 5 bases, and the junction held 8 bases outside the gene matches. The CDR3 consists of 16 residues. Germline values: CDR1 KGHSH, CDR2 LQKENI. This CDR3 is CASSPEASGRRDTQYF. CDR3 coding DNA: TGTGCCAGCTCACCGGAGGCTAGCGGGAGAAGAGATACGCAGTATTTT.

The rearrangement uses TRBV3-1 and TRBJ1-1; TRBD1 matches 9 bases. Germline V lookup: CDR1 LGHDT, CDR2 YNNKEL (reference sequence). CDR3 length: 14 amino acids. Trimming removed 4 bases from V and 4 bases from J; junction bases left unmatched: 4. CDR3 protein: CASSPEDRGTEAFF. The CDR3 coding sequence is TGTGCCAGCAGCCCCGAGGACAGGGGCACTGAAGCTTTCTTT.

The V gene is TRBV7-8, the J gene TRBJ1-5, with D uncertain. Germline assignment: CDR1 SGHVS and CDR2 FQNEAQ. V was pared by 5 bases and J by 5 bases, with 10 bases between. The CDR3 has 13 residues. CDR3 coding DNA: TGTGCCAGCAGCCGTGGATTGGATCAGCCCCAGCATTTT. Protein sequence: CASSRGLDQPQHF. Based on the CDR3 plus reference TRBV7-8 and TRBJ1-5, the full variable domain is GAGVSQSPRYKVAKRGQDVALRCDPISGHVSLFWYQQALGQGPEFLTYFQNEAQLDKSGLPSDRFFAERPEGSVSTLKIQRTQQEDSAVYLCASSRGLDQPQHFGDGTRLSIL.

This clonotype appeared once. J is TRBJ1-2 and V is TRBV5-1, with D perhaps TRBD1 (5 bases). There are 14 residues in the CDR3. V was cut by 4 bases and J by 0 bases, with 10 bases left in between. From germline, CDR1 is SGHRS and CDR2 YFSETQ. DNA for the CDR3: TGCGCCAGCAGCACTCGACAGCCTAACTATGGCTACACCTTC. Encoded protein: CASSTRQPNYGYTF.

This sequence joins TRBV12-5 and TRBJ2-1, with D perhaps TRBD1 (6 bases). CDR3 length equals 15 residues. Per the germline V gene, CDR1 is LGHNT and CDR2 is FRNRAP. V was shortened by 4 bases and J by 5 bases, with 15 bases between the two germline ends. The CDR3 DNA is TGTGCTAGTGGTTCTGGTGGGGGCTGGGACAATGAGCAGTTCTTC. This codes for CASGSGGGWDNEQFF.

The J gene is TRBJ1-5, the V gene TRBV2; possibly TRBD1 for D (5 bases). The V gene's germline CDR1 is SNHLY and CDR2 FYNNEI. This CDR3 spans 15 amino acids. V was trimmed by 5 bases and J by 6 bases, leaving 17 bases between them. This chain's CDR3 is CASSPPGGWGQPQHF. CDR3 in DNA: TGTGCCAGCAGTCCCCCCGGGGGTTGGGGTCAGCCCCAGCATTTT. The whole variable domain, filled in from reference TRBV2 and TRBJ1-5, reads EPEVTQTPSHQVTQMGQEVILRCVPISNHLYFYWYRQILGQKVEFLVSFYNNEISEKSEIFDDQFSVERPDGSNFTLKIRSTKLEDSAMYFCASSPPGGWGQPQHFGDGTRLSIL.

The rearrangement links TRBV24-1 to TRBJ2-5, with 8 bases aligning to TRBD2. Germline CDR1 KGHDR, CDR2 SFDVKD. The CDR3 contains 13 residues. J gave up 5 bases and V 7 bases, and 5 bases lay outside the gene matches. CDR3 sequence reads: CATRLTGGETQYF. As DNA, the CDR3 is TGTGCCACCAGGTTGACGGGAGGGGAGACCCAGTACTTC.

This clonotype was detected once. This chain joins TRBV7-2 and TRBJ1-2; 8 nucleotides line up with TRBD1. Trimming took 5 bases from V and 4 from J; bases not matched to a gene: 6. The CDR3 covers 14 residues. Germline V gene lookup returns CDR1 SGHTA and CDR2 FQGNSA. This CDR3 is CASSADRVGYGYTF. CDR3 bases: TGTGCCAGCAGCGCGGACAGGGTGGGCTATGGCTACACCTTC.

This clonotype was observed a single time. The chain links TRBV12-3 or TRBV12-4 to TRBJ1-2; D is uncertain. The CDR3 loop spans 12 amino acids. With 6 bases removed from V and 8 bases from J, the gap between germline ends came to 13 bases. The CDR3 is CASSLRVEGYTF. The DNA of the CDR3 is TGTGCCAGCAGCCTAAGGGTAGAGGGCTACACCTTC.

V is TRBV30 and J is TRBJ2-7; D tentatively fits TRBD1 or TRBD2 (6 bases each). CDR1 and CDR2 (germline): GTSNPN, SVGIG (reference sequence). This CDR3 has 14 residues. Trimming pared 3 bases from V and 4 bases from J, leaving 16 bases between. DNA of the CDR3: TGTGCCTGGAGCTCGGGGGCAGGGAGGTACGAGCAGTACGTC. Translated, it gives CAWSSGAGRYEQYV.

The rearrangement joins TRBV29-1 to TRBJ1-2, with 10 bases aligning to TRBD1. The CDR3 covers 12 residues. The germline CDR1 and CDR2 sequences are SQVTM and ANQGSEA. With 7 bases clipped from V and 4 bases from J, the junction kept 3 bases outside the gene matches. CDR3 amino acids: CSGWDRGYGYTF. CDR3 bases: TGCAGCGGATGGGACAGGGGCTATGGCTACACCTTC.

The chain recombines TRBV18 with TRBJ1-2; 8 bases line up with TRBD1. V lost 3 bases to trimming and J lost 6 bases; unmatched junction nucleotides: 6. Germline CDR1 and CDR2: KGHSH and LQKENI. The CDR3 is 14 amino acids. The CDR3 is CASSPSSTGDGYTF. In DNA, the CDR3 is TGTGCCAGCTCACCGTCCTCGACAGGGGATGGCTACACCTTC.